This T cell receptor beta chain was recorded in a study of brain metastases from non-small cell lung cancer. The CDR3 loop spans 15 amino acids. The V gene's germline CDR1 is MNHEY and CDR2 SVGAGI. V lost 5 bases to trimming and J lost 5 bases, with 18 bases between them. Data came from immunoSEQ multiplex PCR; TCRdb stores just in-frame clones and leaves some out. This sample yields a few thousand clones, of which roughly 84% are seen a single time; less than 8.5% belongs to the top ten. The sequence was obtained from a donor over 35 with non-small cell lung cancer. The chain recombines TRBV6-5 with TRBJ1-2, with D tentatively TRBD1 (5 bases). Sequencing was carried out using tissue from a brain metastasis. The CDR3 sequence is CASSPSPGFPYGYTF. CDR3 coding DNA: TGTGCCAGCAGTCCATCACCAGGGTTTCCTTATGGCTACACCTTC.